The clone carrying this T cell receptor (beta chain) was seen a handful of times. What was amplified from RNA transcripts were TCR beta CDR3 regions. Initially, a first-round RT-PCR of the TCR CDR3 employed the HTBI primer set. TCRdb itself ran the multiplex PCR reads through MiXCR, one entry per CDR3 protein. The sample comprises under 400,000 distinct CDR3 sequences, about 20% of which are singletons, and about 49% rests with the top ten. The source of the sample is a study of T cells in Graves' hyperthyroidism and ophthalmopathy. The length of the CDR3 is 21 residues. Trimming at V came to 0 bases and at J to 5 bases, leaving 21 bases not matched to a gene. Germline V CDR1 and CDR2: PRHDT, FYEKMQ (reference sequence).

The specimen was blood. The chain combines TRBV13 with TRBJ2-1; 8 bases are shared with TRBD2. The TCR originated in a woman between 45 and 60 years old with Graves' hyperthyroidism. CDR3 residues: CASSLGVYTGISSGSDNEQFF. The CDR3 bases are TGTGCCAGCAGCTTAGGTGTTTATACAGGGATTTCTAGCGGGTCAGACAATGAGCAGTTCTTC.